This T cell receptor (beta chain) appears in the sequencing data of a study of blood T cells in healthy people across ages. The germline V gene encodes CDR1 DFQATT and CDR2 SNEGSKA (reference sequence). The CDR3 runs 15 residues. Trimming stripped 5 bases from V and 11 bases from J, with 27 bases between. For the second PCR, which ran for roughly 6 to 11 cycles, a sample-barcoded 5' primer and a J-beta primer mix were used. TCRdb re-called the 5' RACE reads through MiXCR, storing one row per CDR3 protein. The data show approximately 1,100,000 distinct CDR3 sequences, 45% seen once. The rearrangement links TRBV20-1 to TRBJ2-5, with TRBD2 as a possible D gene (6 bases). Sequenced material: blood. This TCR was recovered from a woman in her fifties or sixties in good health. The CDR3 nucleotides are TGCAGTGCTCCCCGAGGGCGGGCTGGGGGGAATGAGCAGTACTTC. As protein: CSAPRGRAGGNEQYF.